This T cell receptor (beta chain) was identified during a study of shared clonotypes between healthy human individuals. In the study overall: For every donor, three CD4 naive, three CD4 memory, two CD8 naive and one CD8 memory plates were used.

How the authors handled the data: Junction-only sequences without quality scores came from ImmunoSEQ, so filtering differed. Repertoires were generated with immunoSEQ multiplex PCR, while TCRdb's copy carries only in-frame clones and drops some. V, J and clone size derive from that table, while D and trimming were established from the DNA sequence. The table has roughly 1,100,000 clones, roughly 80% seen once. V lost 3 bases, J lost 7 bases, and 6 bases stayed unmatched. The CDR3 consists of 14 residues. Germline CDR1 reads SEHNR; CDR2 reads FQNEAQ (reference sequence). This clone has more than one count but fewer than ten.

V is TRBV7-9 and J is TRBJ1-5; TRBD1 matches at 7 bases. The material sequenced was memory CD4+ T cells sorted from blood. As to subset: CD45RA-negative fraction. This receptor was identified in a man aged 18 to 30 in good health. CDR3 bases: TGTGCCAGCAGCTTTGAGGGGGCTGGGCAGCCCCAGCATTTT. Translated: CASSFEGAGQPQHF.